The clone carrying this T cell receptor (beta chain) was detected once. These data belong to a study of control samples from healthy donors and cancer patients. Some clones are missing from TCRdb's copy, which holds only in-frame ones; the method was immunoSEQ multiplex PCR. The sample has about 110,000 clones; approximately 90% are singletons. This clonotype was sampled from a woman aged 55-69 years with lung cancer. Material for sequencing was PBMCs.

The CDR3 here is CASSQDSGVAYNEQFF. In DNA form, the CDR3 reads TGCGCCAGCAGCCAAGATTCGGGGGTGGCATACAATGAGCAGTTCTTC. The chain uses TRBV4-3 and TRBJ2-1; D may be TRBD2 (6 bases). V lost 0 bases and J 4 bases, leaving 13 bases between the germline ends. Germline V CDR1 and CDR2: LGHNA, YSLEER. The CDR3 extends over 16 amino acids.